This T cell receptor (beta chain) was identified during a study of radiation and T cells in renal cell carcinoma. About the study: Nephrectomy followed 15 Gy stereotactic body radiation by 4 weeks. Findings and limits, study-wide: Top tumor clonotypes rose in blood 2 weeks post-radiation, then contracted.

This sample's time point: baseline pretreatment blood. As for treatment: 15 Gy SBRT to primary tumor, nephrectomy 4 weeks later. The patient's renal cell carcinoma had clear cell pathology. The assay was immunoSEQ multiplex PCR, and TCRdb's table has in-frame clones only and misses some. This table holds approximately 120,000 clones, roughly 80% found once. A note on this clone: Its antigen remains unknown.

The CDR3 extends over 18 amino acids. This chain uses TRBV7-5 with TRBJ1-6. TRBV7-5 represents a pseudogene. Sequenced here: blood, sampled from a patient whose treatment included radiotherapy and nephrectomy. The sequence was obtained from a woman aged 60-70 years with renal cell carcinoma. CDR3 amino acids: CARSLAGHRHVGISPLHF. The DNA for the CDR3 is TGTGCCAGAAGCTTAGCGGGCCATAGGCATGTAGGAATCTCACCCCTCCACTTT.